The subject of this entry is one T cell receptor (beta chain). It has no known antigen specificity. Within one base of it there is no much larger clone, and no base qualities were kept. Receptors were amplified or captured by 5' RACE. Instrument on record: NextSeq 500. The TCR library protocol attached a unique molecular identifier to each TCR cDNA molecule to allow correction of PCR and sequencing errors. The paper's processing steps were these. TCR identification, UMI-based error correction and CDR3 extraction were all carried out with Decombinator tools. TCRs above a frequency of 2 per 1,000, corresponding to the top 1% of the tumor frequency distribution, were defined as expanded. Expanded tumor TCRs were classed as regional if statistically deemed absent (corrected P<0.05) from at least one tumor region, otherwise ubiquitous. Renyi diversity was calculated using the R vegan package after each repertoire was subsampled 100 times to 5,000 TCRs. To build CDR3 similarity networks, amino acid triplet string-kernel similarity was used, and CDR3s were connected when their pairwise similarity was above 0.82. Using fastp at Q25 and MiXCR, TCRdb reprocessed the public reads and kept productive beta chains. Rows with one shared CDR3 protein collapse into an entry with the most common genes and DNA. These V and J calls originate from TCRdb's pipeline instead of the authors' own analysis. This sample is represented by about 8,100 distinct CDR3 sequences; 9.5% to 15% of them were singletons. Roughly 9.6% of the sample is in the top ten clones.

V and J are truncated by 5 bases and 5 bases respectively, leaving an intervening sequence of 12 bases. The CDR3 spans 13 residues, from the cysteine through the phenylalanine. Of the read, only the CDR3 DNA is kept; its 39 bases are in frame from base 1. From the germline V gene, CDR1 is MDHEN and CDR2 is SYDVKM. Explained via the paper, the time point label denotes: sample taken at primary tumor resection. Samples were obtained from about 75 patients with early-stage, untreated non-small cell lung cancer from the lung TRACERx cohort. TCR sequencing used whole RNA extracted from tumor and nontumor lung tissue, or from cryopreserved PBMC samples, without cell sorting. Only patients for whom sufficient RNA was available from at least two tumor regions were selected for TCR sequencing. A lung pathologist reviewed the tumor and adjacent nontumor lung specimens before the specimens were selected. The sample comes from a study of spatial heterogeneity in lung cancer (dated by TCRdb to between 2018 and 2020). General notes on the study: Beta-chain transcripts were consistently detected in greater numbers than alpha-chain transcripts, which likely reflects a higher abundance of beta-chain transcripts. In tumor regions, TCR transcript counts showed a strong correlation with a T cell transcriptional module score derived from matched bulk RNA-seq. In the raw uncorrected reads, each unique combination of TCR and UMI appeared on average more than ten times. The study quantitatively compared TCR alpha and beta repertoires across multiple tumor regions, matched nontumor lung and blood in non-small cell lung cancer. TCR repertoire features were related to nonsynonymous mutation counts determined by whole-exome sequencing of tumor tissue. At surgery, both alpha and beta chains were TCR-sequenced in under 250 tumor regions, 63 to 65 matched nontumor lung samples and 56 PBMC samples.

General conclusions and limits of the study: Counts of ubiquitous and regional expanded TCRs were found to correlate with counts of ubiquitous and regional nonsynonymous mutations, respectively. TCR-seq coverage of tumor T cells was estimated at only 7% to 8.5% for alpha chains and about 13% for beta chains. The number of expanded intratumoral alpha and beta TCRs correlated with the tumor nonsynonymous mutation count. Additional single-cell paired TCR alpha and beta sequencing was considered necessary to confirm, at a functional level, the hypothesis that regional TCRs recognize regional mutations.

This material consisted of lung tumor tissue, taken at surgery. The sequence was obtained from a male donor with early-stage non-small cell lung cancer. This sequence uses TRBV28 and TRBJ1-1, with TRBD1 perhaps the D gene, on 5 matching bases. The CDR3 protein sequence reads: CASSGPGRTEAFF. At the DNA level, the sequence is TGTGCCAGCAGTGGACCAGGGCGAACTGAAGCTTTCTTT.